This T cell receptor beta chain was profiled in a study of monozygotic twins with inflammatory bowel disease. CDR1 LGHNA and CDR2 YNFKEQ come from the germline V gene. The CDR3 has 16 residues. Collection of an approximately 2.3 ml blood sample took place per donor. Reanalyzing the 5' RACE reads, TCRdb keeps one entry per CDR3 protein, without DNA. This sample's clone table lists 330,000 or so distinct CDR3 sequences. The material sequenced was blood. The chain couples TRBV4-2 to TRBJ2-7; the TCRdb call, TRBD1, lacks DNA for checking. The receptor comes from a human donor with ulcerative colitis or Crohn's disease, or a healthy co-twin of an affected twin (not recorded which). Here the CDR3 reads CASSQGRDTSSAEQYF.